The entry that follows covers one TCR beta chain sequence. It has no known antigen specificity. Per-base quality was not reported, and no clone a single base away is much larger than it. This sample is drawn from a study of Ad26.COV2.S vaccination and SARS-CoV-2 variants (dated by TCRdb to the early 2020s). Broadly, across the study: Vaccine-arm donors were drawn from COV1001, a multicentre, randomized, double-blind, placebo-controlled phase I-IIa trial of Ad26.COV2.S in healthy adults. Sequencing of the TCRbeta repertoire served to evaluate the specificity and breadth of SARS-CoV-2-reactive T cell receptors following Ad26.COV2.S vaccination. A total of 32 samples were included in the TCR-sequenced set, comprising around 19 Ad26.COV2.S vaccine recipients, 5 placebo recipients and 8 SARS-CoV-2 convalescent individuals. Participants in the trial were split at random into five groups of five each, receiving low-dose or high-dose Ad26.COV2.S once or twice, or else placebo on both occasions. Ad26.COV2.S was administered intramuscularly at a dose of 5x10^10 or 1x10^11 viral particles, either as one shot or as two shots given 56 days apart. Throughout the experiments and outcome assessment, investigators stayed blinded to trial group allocation. Beyond this particular receptor, the publication reports: The study was not powered to compare responses between vaccine doses or regimens. Substantial breadth of spike-specific CD8+ and CD4+ T cell responses was reported after vaccination. Comparable non-spike TCR breadth was observed between vaccine and placebo recipients, consistent with only spike being contained in the vaccine. It was noted by the authors that total T cell responses may have been underestimated by the TCR breadth and depth analyses. Higher spike-specific TCR breadth was observed in Ad26.COV2.S recipients than in placebo recipients (P = 0.0014).

TCRbeta CDR3 regions were sequenced with the immunoSEQ Assay. After extraction, genomic DNA underwent amplification by bias-controlled multiplex PCR, followed by high-throughput sequencing. The published analysis was carried out like this. Collapsing and filtering of sequences were performed to quantify the absolute abundance of each unique TCRbeta CDR3 region. T cell fraction was estimated by normalizing TCRbeta template counts to usable DNA, with usable DNA measured through amplification of reference genes found in all nucleated cells. Repertoire TCRs were annotated as SARS-CoV-2-specific by exact matching of V gene, CDR3 amino acid sequence and J gene to a known reactive TCR set. The reference SARS-CoV-2 TCR set came from MIRA and was filtered for enrichment in COVID-19-positive ImmuneCODE repertoires, removing public or cross-reactive TCRs. Using the MIRA antigens, annotated TCRs were further analysed by specific ORF or by position within an ORF. Breadth was defined as annotated unique rearrangements over total unique productive rearrangements; depth was the summed frequency of those rearrangements. TCR breadth was compared between groups using two-sided Wilcoxon rank-sum tests. The table was pulled from immuneACCESS by TCRdb, which kept in-frame rearrangements only. Such tables lose some clones; where checked, under half of the loss comes from unresolved V genes, and the rest has no known cause. The V and J calls and clone size are taken from that table; D and trimming were inferred from the DNA. This sample has around 500,000 clones in its table, and 80% to 90% of those were observed once. The top ten hold 1.5% to 2% of the sample.

The sample's treatment or condition label, in plain terms: about 20 received Ad26.COV2.S at low or high dose, single or two shots; about 5 received placebo; per-sample allocation not given. Repertoires of vaccine and placebo recipients were sequenced from samples collected on day 63 after the first injection. Between 29 July and 7 August 2020, Cohort 1b enrolled 25 adults aged 18-55 years at one site in Boston, USA. Ad26.COV2.S was a replication-incompetent adenovirus type 26 vector that expressed a prefusion-stabilized SARS-CoV-2 spike protein derived from the original Wuhan strain. Spanning cysteine to phenylalanine, the CDR3 consists of 15 amino acids. This entry keeps only the CDR3 DNA: 45 bases, framed from base 1. Looking up the germline V gene yields CDR1 SGHNT and CDR2 YENEEA. The trim is 1 base for V and 2 bases for J, with a gap of 10 bases between the germline ends.

This TCR derives from a person between 18 and 60 years old who received the Ad26.COV2.S COVID-19 vaccine or a placebo. Recombination linked TRBV11-3 to TRBJ2-3, with TRBD2 as a weak D call on 6 bases. This material consisted of peripheral blood, taken in a trial of Ad26.COV2.S vaccine versus placebo. The CDR3 protein is CASSLAGVVTDTQYF. The DNA is TGTGCCAGCAGCTTAGCGGGGGTGGTCACAGATACGCAGTATTTT.